This TCR beta chain was identified during a study of blood T cell repertoires in COVID-19. Trimming took 4 bases from V and 7 from J, leaving 20 bases between them. CDR3 length: 16 amino acids. The germline CDR1 and CDR2 sequences are MDHEN and SYDVKM. TCRdb's table, derived via immunoSEQ multiplex PCR, lists solely in-frame clones and lacks some. The sample lists roughly 76,000 clones, more than 85% occurring once. The source is a man between 65 and 85 years old with active or convalescent COVID-19. The sequencing sample was made of peripheral blood. The chain combines TRBV28 with TRBJ1-5, with D perhaps TRBD1 (6 bases). The CDR3 spells CASSSSEQGRTQPQHF. CDR3 DNA sequence: TGTGCCAGCAGTTCGTCGGAACAGGGTCGGACCCAGCCCCAGCATTTT.